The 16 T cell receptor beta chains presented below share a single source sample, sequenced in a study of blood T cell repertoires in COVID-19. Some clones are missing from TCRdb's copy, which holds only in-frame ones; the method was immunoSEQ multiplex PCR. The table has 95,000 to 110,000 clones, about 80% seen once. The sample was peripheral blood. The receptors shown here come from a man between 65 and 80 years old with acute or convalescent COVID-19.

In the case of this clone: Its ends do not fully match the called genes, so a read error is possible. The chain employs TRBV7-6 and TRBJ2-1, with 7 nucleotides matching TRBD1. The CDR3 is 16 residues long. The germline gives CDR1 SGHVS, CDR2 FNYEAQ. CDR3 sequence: CASTLSTGDVYNEQFF. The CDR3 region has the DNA TGTGCCAGCACCTTATCCACAGGGGATGTTTACAATGAGCAGTTCTTC.

The CDR3 region has the DNA TGTGCCAGCAGCTTAGACGGACATCCAAACACTGAAGCTTTCTTT. Translating it yields CASSLDGHPNTEAFF. V usage is TRBV13 and J usage is TRBJ1-1, with D maybe TRBD1 (5 bases). This CDR3 contains 15 residues. Trimming removed 1 base from V and 2 bases from J, with 11 bases in between. Germline lookup yields CDR1 PRHDT and CDR2 FYEKMQ (reference sequence).

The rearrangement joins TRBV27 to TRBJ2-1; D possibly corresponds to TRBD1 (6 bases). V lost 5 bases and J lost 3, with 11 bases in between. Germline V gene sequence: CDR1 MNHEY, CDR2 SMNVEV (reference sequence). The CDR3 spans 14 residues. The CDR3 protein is CASSPKQGYNEQFF. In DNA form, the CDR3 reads TGTGCCAGCAGTCCCAAACAGGGCTACAATGAGCAGTTCTTC.

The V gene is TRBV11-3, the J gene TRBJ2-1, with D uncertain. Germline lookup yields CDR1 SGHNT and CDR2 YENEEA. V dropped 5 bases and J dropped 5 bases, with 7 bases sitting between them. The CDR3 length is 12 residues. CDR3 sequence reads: CASSRQDNEQFF. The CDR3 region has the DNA TGTGCCAGCAGCCGCCAGGACAATGAGCAGTTCTTC.

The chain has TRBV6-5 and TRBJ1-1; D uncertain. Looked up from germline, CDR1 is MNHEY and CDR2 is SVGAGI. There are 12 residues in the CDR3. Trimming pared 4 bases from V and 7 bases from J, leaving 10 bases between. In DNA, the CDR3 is TGTGCCAGCAGTTCCCTGACGGGTGAAGCTTTCTTT. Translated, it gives CASSSLTGEAFF.

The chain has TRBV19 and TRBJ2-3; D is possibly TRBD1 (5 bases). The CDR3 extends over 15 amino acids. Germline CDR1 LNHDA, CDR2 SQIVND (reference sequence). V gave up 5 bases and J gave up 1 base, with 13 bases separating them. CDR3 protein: CASSAQGLGTDTQYF. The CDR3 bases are TGTGCCAGTAGTGCCCAGGGTTTGGGCACAGATACGCAGTATTTT.

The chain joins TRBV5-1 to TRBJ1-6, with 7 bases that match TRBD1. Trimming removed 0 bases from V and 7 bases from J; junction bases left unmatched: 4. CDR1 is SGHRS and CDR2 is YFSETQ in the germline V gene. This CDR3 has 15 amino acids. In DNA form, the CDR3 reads TGCGCCAGCAGCTTGGCGGGACAGCGGAATTCACCCCTCCACTTT. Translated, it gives CASSLAGQRNSPLHF.

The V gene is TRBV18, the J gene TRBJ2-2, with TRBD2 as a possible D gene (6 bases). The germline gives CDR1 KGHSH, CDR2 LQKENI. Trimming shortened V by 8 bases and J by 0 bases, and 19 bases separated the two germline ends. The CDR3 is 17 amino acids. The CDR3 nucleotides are TGTGCCAGCCGTCCGCGGGGTAATGCTGCGAACACCGGGGAGCTGTTTTTT. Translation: CASRPRGNAANTGELFF.

The CDR3 sequence is CASTKALAGGFQETQYF. For the CDR3, the DNA is TGTGCCAGCACCAAGGCCCTAGCGGGGGGGTTTCAAGAGACCCAGTACTTC. The chain combines TRBV2 with TRBJ2-5; 12 nucleotides line up with TRBD2. Germline CDR1 and CDR2: SNHLY and FYNNEI. The CDR3 is 17 amino acids. J gave up 2 bases and V 7 bases, and 11 bases lay outside the gene matches.

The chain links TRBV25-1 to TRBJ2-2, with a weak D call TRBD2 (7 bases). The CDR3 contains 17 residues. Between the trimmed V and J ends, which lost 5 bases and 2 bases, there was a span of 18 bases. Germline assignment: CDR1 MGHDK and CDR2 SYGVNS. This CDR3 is CASSTPAGQGNTGELFF. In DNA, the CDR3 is TGTGCCAGCAGTACCCCAGCGGGACAAGGAAACACCGGGGAGCTGTTTTTT.

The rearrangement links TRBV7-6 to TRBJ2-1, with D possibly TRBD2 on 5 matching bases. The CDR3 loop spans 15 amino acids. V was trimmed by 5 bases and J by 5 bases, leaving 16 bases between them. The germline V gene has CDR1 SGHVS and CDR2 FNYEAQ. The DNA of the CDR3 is TGTGCCAGCAGCCTTACGGACTTGGCCAACAATGAGCAGTTCTTC. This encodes CASSLTDLANNEQFF.

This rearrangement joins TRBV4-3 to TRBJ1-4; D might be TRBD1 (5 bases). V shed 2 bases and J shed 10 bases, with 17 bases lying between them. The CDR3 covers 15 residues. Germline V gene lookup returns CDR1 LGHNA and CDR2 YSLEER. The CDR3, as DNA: TGCGCCAGCAGCCAAACCTGGCTTCGGGGGGGAAAACTGTTTTTT. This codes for CASSQTWLRGGKLFF.

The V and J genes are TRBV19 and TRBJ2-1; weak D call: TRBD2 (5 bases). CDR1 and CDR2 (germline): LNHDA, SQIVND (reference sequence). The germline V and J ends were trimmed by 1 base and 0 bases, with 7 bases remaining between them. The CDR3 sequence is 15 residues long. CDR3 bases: TGTGCCAGTAGTATAGCGGGGAGCTCCTACAATGAGCAGTTCTTC. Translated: CASSIAGSSYNEQFF.

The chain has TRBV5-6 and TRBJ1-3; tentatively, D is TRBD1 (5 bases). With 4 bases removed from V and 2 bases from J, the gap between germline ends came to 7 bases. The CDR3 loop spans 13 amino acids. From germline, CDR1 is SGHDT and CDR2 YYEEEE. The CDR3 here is CASSLRAGNTIYF. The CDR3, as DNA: TGTGCCAGCAGCCTCAGGGCTGGAAACACCATATATTTT. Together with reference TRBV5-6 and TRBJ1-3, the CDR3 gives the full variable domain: DAGVTQSPTHLIKTRGQQVTLRCSPKSGHDTVSWYQQALGQGPQFIFQYYEEEERQRGNFPDRFSGHQFPNYSSELNVNALLLGDSALYLCASSLRAGNTIYFGEGSWLTVV.

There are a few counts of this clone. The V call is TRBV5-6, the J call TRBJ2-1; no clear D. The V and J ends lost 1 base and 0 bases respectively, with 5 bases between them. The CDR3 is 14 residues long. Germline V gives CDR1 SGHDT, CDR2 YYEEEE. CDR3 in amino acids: CASSLLSSYNEQFF. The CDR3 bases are TGTGCCAGCAGCTTGCTGAGCTCCTACAATGAGCAGTTCTTC.

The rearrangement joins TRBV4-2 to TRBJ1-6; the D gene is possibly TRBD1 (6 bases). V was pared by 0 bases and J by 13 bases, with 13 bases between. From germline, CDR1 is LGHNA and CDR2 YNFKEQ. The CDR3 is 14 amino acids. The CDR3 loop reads CASSQEQGRSPLHF. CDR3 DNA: TGTGCCAGCAGCCAAGAGCAGGGGCGGAGTCCCCTCCACTTT.